Sequencing of this T cell receptor (beta chain) was carried out in a study of PD-L1 blockade in urothelial cancer. Across the study: Blood drawn 3 weeks (second dose) and 6 weeks after treatment start was analyzed.

Sequencing used immunoSEQ multiplex PCR; TCRdb keeps in-frame clones, though not all of them. The repertoire consists of about 36,000 clones, with approximately 84% occurring once and the leading ten covering 10% to 13%. Study-level results: Enhanced expansion of tumor-associated blood clones at 3 weeks characterized durable-benefit patients.

As concerns this clone: Its antigen remains unknown.

Time point in this sample: peripheral blood 6 weeks after treatment start. Trimming removed 1 base at V and 9 bases at J, with 7 bases between. Germline CDR1 reads LGHNA; CDR2 reads YSLEER. The CDR3 has 12 residues. This sample comprised PBMCs, obtained around atezolizumab (anti-PD-L1) treatment. V gene TRBV4-3 combines with J gene TRBJ2-1, with D tentatively TRBD1 (6 bases). The sequence was obtained from a middle-aged man with urothelial cancer. Here the CDR3 reads CASSQAGVEQFF. CDR3 nucleotides: TGCGCCAGCAGCCAAGCAGGGGTTGAGCAGTTCTTC.